The rows below give T cell receptor beta chains drawn from one sample of a study of CD8+ T cells in alopecia areata. The assay was immunoSEQ multiplex PCR, and TCRdb's table has in-frame clones only and misses some. In the table there are 75,000 to 85,000 clones, around 67% of which are singletons. This material consisted of CD8+ T cells sorted from blood, taken at week 24, from a patient treated with tofacitinib. The receptors were gathered from a human donor with alopecia areata. Each CDR3 is given with its conserved first and last residue. A D gene is named only where the DNA matches it firmly. Clone size appears in some rows only: once, few, many, or a class for an expanded clone.

v_call: TRBV27; d_call: TRBD1; clone_size: few; j_call: TRBJ1-5; cdr3_nt: TGTGCCAGCCAGCCAGGGGGGCTTTATGGCAATCAGCCCCAGCATTTT; cdr3_aa: CASQPGGLYGNQPQHF
v_call: TRBV4-1; d_call: -; clone_size: -; j_call: TRBJ2-7; cdr3_nt: TGCGCCAGCAGCCAAGCGGGGACCCTACACGAGCAGTACTTC; cdr3_aa: CASSQAGTLHEQYF
v_call: TRBV11-2; d_call: -; clone_size: -; j_call: TRBJ2-5; cdr3_nt: TGTGCCAGCAGCTTCCTGGGGGAAGAGACCCAGTACTTC; cdr3_aa: CASSFLGEETQYF
v_call: TRBV4-3; d_call: TRBD1; clone_size: -; j_call: TRBJ1-1; cdr3_nt: TGCGCCAGCAGCCAAGATACAGGGGGGACCACTGAAGCTTTCTTT; cdr3_aa: CASSQDTGGTTEAFF
v_call: TRBV5-6; d_call: TRBD2; clone_size: -; j_call: TRBJ2-5; cdr3_nt: TGTGCCAGCAGCTTGAGGTCTAGCGGGAACCAAGAGACCCAGTACTTC; cdr3_aa: CASSLRSSGNQETQYF
v_call: TRBV19; d_call: -; clone_size: -; j_call: TRBJ1-1; cdr3_nt: TGTGCCAGTAGTATAGACTGGAGGGGCGGCCGCCTGAACGGTGAAGCTTTCTTT; cdr3_aa: CASSIDWRGGRLNGEAFF
v_call: TRBV5-6; d_call: -; clone_size: -; j_call: TRBJ2-5; cdr3_nt: TGTGCCAGCAGCTTAGACAGGGAGGGAGAGACCCAGTACTTC; cdr3_aa: CASSLDREGETQYF
v_call: TRBV21-1; d_call: -; clone_size: -; j_call: TRBJ2-5; cdr3_nt: TGTGCCAGCAGCAAACGGGATTTACGTGTGGGGCTTATAGAGACCCAGTACTTC; cdr3_aa: CASSKRDLRVGLIETQYF
v_call: TRBV4-1; d_call: TRBD2; clone_size: -; j_call: TRBJ2-1; cdr3_nt: TGCGCCAGCAGCCAAGGCCGGACTAGGTATGAGCAGTTCTTC; cdr3_aa: CASSQGRTRYEQFF
v_call: TRBV7-9; d_call: -; clone_size: -; j_call: TRBJ1-1; cdr3_nt: TGTGCCAGCAGCTTAGGGAACTCATACACTGAAGCTTTCTTT; cdr3_aa: CASSLGNSYTEAFF
v_call: TRBV30; d_call: TRBD2; clone_size: -; j_call: TRBJ2-2; cdr3_nt: TGTGCCTGGCGACTAGCGGGGTCCTCCGGGGAGCTGTTTTTT; cdr3_aa: CAWRLAGSSGELFF
v_call: TRBV11-2; d_call: TRBD1; clone_size: few; j_call: TRBJ2-5; cdr3_nt: TGTGCCAGCAGTTCTACAGGGGCAGAGACCCAGTACTTC; cdr3_aa: CASSSTGAETQYF
v_call: TRBV6-1; d_call: -; clone_size: many; j_call: TRBJ1-1; cdr3_nt: TGTGCCAGCAGTGAAGAAAACTTCCCGAGCACTGAAGCTTTCTTT; cdr3_aa: CASSEENFPSTEAFF
v_call: TRBV4-3; d_call: TRBD2; clone_size: -; j_call: TRBJ2-1; cdr3_nt: TGCGCCAGCAGCCTAATAGCGGGGGGGCCCACTGAGCAGTTCTTC; cdr3_aa: CASSLIAGGPTEQFF
v_call: TRBV7-2; d_call: -; clone_size: few; j_call: TRBJ2-2; cdr3_nt: TGTGCCAGCAGCACCGGGGGCGCGGGAATGAACACCGGGGAGCTGTTTTTT; cdr3_aa: CASSTGGAGMNTGELFF
v_call: TRBV30; d_call: -; clone_size: -; j_call: TRBJ2-2; cdr3_nt: TGTGCCTGGATTGACAGCGAAGGGACCGGGGAGCTGTTTTTT; cdr3_aa: CAWIDSEGTGELFF
v_call: TRBV15; d_call: -; clone_size: -; j_call: TRBJ2-3; cdr3_nt: TGTGCCACCAGCAGAGATCCCCGAGACGAGACGGTGGTACCAGATACGCAGTATTTT; cdr3_aa: CATSRDPRDETVVPDTQYF
v_call: TRBV7-9; d_call: -; clone_size: -; j_call: TRBJ2-7; cdr3_nt: TGTGCCAGCAGCTTAATGGACGGCCGGTACGAGCAGTACTTC; cdr3_aa: CASSLMDGRYEQYF
v_call: TRBV29-1; d_call: -; clone_size: -; j_call: TRBJ2-1; cdr3_nt: TGCAGCGTTGAACTCCCAACCTTCTCCTACAATGAGCAGTTCTTC; cdr3_aa: CSVELPTFSYNEQFF
v_call: TRBV7-9; d_call: -; clone_size: -; j_call: TRBJ2-1; cdr3_nt: TGTGCCAGCAGCCCCGGGGATGAGCAGTTCTTC; cdr3_aa: CASSPGDEQFF
v_call: TRBV5-4; d_call: TRBD2; clone_size: -; j_call: TRBJ2-1; cdr3_nt: TGTGCCAGCAGCTTTTCCCCAGCGGGGGGCCTTGCGGAGGATGAGCAGTTCTTC; cdr3_aa: CASSFSPAGGLAEDEQFF
v_call: TRBV14; d_call: TRBD1; clone_size: few; j_call: TRBJ2-7; cdr3_nt: TGTGCCAGCAGCCTAGTCACAGGGGTCTACGAGCAGTACTTC; cdr3_aa: CASSLVTGVYEQYF
v_call: TRBV27; d_call: -; clone_size: once; j_call: TRBJ1-5; cdr3_nt: TGTGCCAGCAGTTTATCAACCGGGACCAATCAGCCCCAGCATTTT; cdr3_aa: CASSLSTGTNQPQHF
v_call: TRBV4-1; d_call: TRBD1; clone_size: -; j_call: TRBJ2-5; cdr3_nt: TGCGCCAGCAGCCAAGAAGGGACAGGGCAAGAGACCCAGTACTTC; cdr3_aa: CASSQEGTGQETQYF
v_call: TRBV27; d_call: -; clone_size: -; j_call: TRBJ2-1; cdr3_nt: TGTGCCAGCAGTACACCTAGCGACGAGCAGTTCTTC; cdr3_aa: CASSTPSDEQFF
v_call: TRBV7-2; d_call: TRBD2; clone_size: -; j_call: TRBJ2-1; cdr3_nt: TGTGCCAGCAGCTTAGTTTCGGGACTAGCCTATACTGAGCAGTTCTTC; cdr3_aa: CASSLVSGLAYTEQFF
v_call: TRBV7-9; d_call: TRBD1; clone_size: -; j_call: TRBJ2-7; cdr3_nt: TGTGCCAGCAGCCCTCCACTGGGGACAGTTCCTTACGAGCAGTACTTC; cdr3_aa: CASSPPLGTVPYEQYF
v_call: TRBV4-1; d_call: TRBD2; clone_size: few; j_call: TRBJ2-7; cdr3_nt: TGCGCCAGCAGCCAAGGGCTAGCGGGGGGGGTCTACGAGCAGTACTTC; cdr3_aa: CASSQGLAGGVYEQYF
v_call: TRBV6-1; d_call: -; clone_size: medium-sized; j_call: TRBJ2-3; cdr3_nt: TGTGCCAGCAGTGAAGCGACGGGGGGCACAGATACGCAGTATTTT; cdr3_aa: CASSEATGGTDTQYF
v_call: TRBV30; d_call: -; clone_size: -; j_call: TRBJ2-5; cdr3_nt: TGTGCCTGGAGTGGGGGCCTGGGGGTGGAGACCCAGTACTTC; cdr3_aa: CAWSGGLGVETQYF
v_call: TRBV29-1; d_call: TRBD2; clone_size: -; j_call: TRBJ2-5; cdr3_nt: TGCAGCGTTGATGGATCGGCTAGCGGGAGGATAGGGGAGACCCAGTACTTC; cdr3_aa: CSVDGSASGRIGETQYF
v_call: TRBV4-1; d_call: -; clone_size: -; j_call: TRBJ1-5; cdr3_nt: TGCGCCAGCAGCCAAACTGGGAATTGGCCCCAGCATTTT; cdr3_aa: CASSQTGNWPQHF
v_call: TRBV5-1; d_call: -; clone_size: -; j_call: TRBJ2-3; cdr3_nt: TGCGCCAGCAGCTTGGAACAGGGAGGAACAGATACGCAGTATTTT; cdr3_aa: CASSLEQGGTDTQYF
v_call: TRBV14; d_call: -; clone_size: -; j_call: TRBJ1-1; cdr3_nt: TGTGCCAGCAGCCAGTGGGGGAACACTGAAGCTTTCTTT; cdr3_aa: CASSQWGNTEAFF
v_call: TRBV7-9; d_call: TRBD1; clone_size: -; j_call: TRBJ2-7; cdr3_nt: TGTGCCAGCAGACCAGGACAGGGGGCTTACGAGCAGTACTTC; cdr3_aa: CASRPGQGAYEQYF
v_call: TRBV4-3; d_call: TRBD2; clone_size: -; j_call: TRBJ2-3; cdr3_nt: TGCGCCAGCAGCCAAGAACTGTCGGGACTAGACACAGATACGCAGTATTTT; cdr3_aa: CASSQELSGLDTDTQYF
v_call: TRBV5-1; d_call: TRBD1; clone_size: -; j_call: TRBJ2-1; cdr3_nt: TGCGCCAGCAGCCCGGGACAGGGGATTAGAAATGAGCAGTTCTTC; cdr3_aa: CASSPGQGIRNEQFF
v_call: TRBV10-3; d_call: -; clone_size: -; j_call: TRBJ1-2; cdr3_nt: TGTGCCATCACCACCGAGGGTTCAGGCTACACCTTC; cdr3_aa: CAITTEGSGYTF
v_call: TRBV7-3; d_call: -; clone_size: once; j_call: TRBJ2-7; cdr3_nt: TGTGCCAGCAGCTCTACCACGGTTCCGCCCTACGAGCAGTACTTC; cdr3_aa: CASSSTTVPPYEQYF
v_call: TRBV15; d_call: -; clone_size: few; j_call: TRBJ1-1; cdr3_nt: TGTGCCACCAGCAGAGAATCAGAGAACACTGAAGCTTTCTTT; cdr3_aa: CATSRESENTEAFF
v_call: TRBV7-9; d_call: TRBD1; clone_size: once; j_call: TRBJ1-5; cdr3_nt: TGTGCCAGCAGCTGGGGCGCAGGGGGTCGCACCTCGCCCCAGCATTTT; cdr3_aa: CASSWGAGGRTSPQHF